The next 29 T cell receptor beta chains were all read from a single sample in a study of human T cells and chemical hapten exposure. Using its own MiXCR run on the RACE reads, TCRdb lists one record per CDR3 protein. This sample has 30,000 to 35,000 distinct CDR3 sequences, with 4.5% to 5.5% found just once. Time point denoted: healthy volunteer bleed at 6 weeks. Sequencing started from total RNA isolated from unfractionated whole blood. The sample was whole blood. The source is a human donor in good health. Some clones in this sample may be carry-over from other donors' samples.

This clonotype has a count of ten or more. The chain is built from TRBV10-3 and TRBJ2-2; TRBD1 might be the D (5 bases). Trimming removed 6 bases from V and 5 bases from J, with 22 bases in between. This CDR3 is built from 17 residues. CDR1 and CDR2 from the germline V gene are ENHRY and SYGVKD. This CDR3 is CAIRGPGHESQTGELFF. The CDR3, as DNA: TGTGCCATCAGGGGGCCGGGCCACGAATCCCAGACCGGGGAGCTGTTTTTT.

This clonotype was detected many times. The V call is TRBV20-1, the J call TRBJ1-5, with D uncertain. Germline CDR1 and CDR2: DFQATT and SNEGSKA (reference sequence). The CDR3 contains 14 residues. Trimming took off 3 bases at V and 3 bases at J, with 12 bases between the two ends. Written as DNA, the CDR3 is TGCAGTGCTAGGCCCTTCGGACTCAATCAGCCCCAGCATTTT. This translates into CSARPFGLNQPQHF.

The V and J genes are TRBV28 and TRBJ1-6; 12 bases align to TRBD1. The germline gives CDR1 MDHEN, CDR2 SYDVKM. Trimming at V came to 10 bases and at J to 7 bases, leaving 5 bases not matched to a gene. This CDR3 contains 14 residues. Here the CDR3 reads CAIQGQGANSPLHF. The CDR3 nucleotides read TGTGCCATCCAGGGACAGGGGGCAAATTCACCCCTCCACTTT.

This clonotype was counted many times. The genes are TRBV9 and TRBJ1-2; no firm D call. With 0 bases removed from V and 3 bases from J, the gap between germline ends came to 12 bases. CDR3 length: 15 amino acids. Germline CDR1 SGDLS, CDR2 YYNGEE. CDR3 sequence: CASSVVRSADYGYTF. CDR3 nucleotide sequence: TGTGCCAGCAGCGTAGTACGTTCGGCAGACTATGGCTACACCTTC.

The chain joins TRBV18 to TRBJ1-1; TRBD1 aligns across 9 bases. V lost 6 bases and J lost 1; bases outside the gene matches: 6. Germline-derived CDR1 and CDR2 are KGHSH and LQKENI. The length of the CDR3 is 15 residues. CDR3 bases: TGTGCCAGCTCCGGGACAGGGTGGAAGAACACTGAAGCTTTCTTT. Its translation: CASSGTGWKNTEAFF. The variable domain in full, with the rest retrieved from reference TRBV18 and TRBJ1-1, is NAGVMQNPRHLVRRRGQEARLRCSPMKGHSHVYWYRQLPEEGLKFMVYLQKENIIDESGMPKERFSAEFPKEGPSILRIQQVVRGDSAAYFCASSGTGWKNTEAFFGQGTRLTVV.

By frequency in the sample, this clonotype is medium-sized (0.01 to 0.1%). The genes are TRBV6-6 and TRBJ2-7; tentatively, D is TRBD2 (5 bases). This CDR3 is 15 amino acids long. V lost 1 base, J lost 3 bases, and 13 bases lay in between. Germline loops: CDR1 MNHNY, CDR2 SVGAGI (reference sequence). CDR3 sequence: CASSYLLENSYEQYF. The CDR3 region has the DNA TGTGCCAGCAGTTACTTACTAGAGAACAGCTACGAGCAGTACTTC.

The V call is TRBV4-2, the J call TRBJ1-1; no firm D call. Germline lookup yields CDR1 LGHNA and CDR2 YNFKEQ. V shed 4 bases and J shed 0 bases, with 6 bases lying between them. This CDR3 region has 13 residues. The CDR3 loop is CASSLQMNTEAFF. CDR3 DNA sequence: TGTGCCAGCAGCCTACAGATGAACACTGAAGCTTTCTTT.

Many counts were recorded for this clonotype. This chain uses TRBV20-1 with TRBJ1-1, with D perhaps TRBD1 (6 bases). The CDR3 spans 11 residues. In germline, CDR1 is DFQATT, CDR2 SNEGSKA (reference sequence). Trimming pared 6 bases from V and 5 bases from J, leaving 10 bases between. The CDR3 is CSASGATEAFF. CDR3 DNA: TGCAGTGCCTCAGGGGCAACTGAAGCTTTCTTT.

This clonotype was found many times. The chain employs TRBV13 and TRBJ1-1; perhaps TRBD1 as D (5 bases). The CDR3 covers 15 residues. Germline values: CDR1 PRHDT, CDR2 FYEKMQ (reference sequence). V was clipped by 5 bases and J by 5 bases, with 18 bases between them. This CDR3 is CASSPEGSRGTEAFF. CDR3 sequence (DNA): TGTGCCAGCAGCCCAGAGGGTTCCCGGGGGACTGAAGCTTTCTTT.

This clonotype was seen many times. The V call is TRBV6-6, the J call TRBJ2-3, with 9 bases aligning to TRBD2. The V segment lost 10 bases and the J segment 2 bases; nucleotides outside the gene matches: 7. CDR1 is MNHNY and CDR2 is SVGAGI in the germline V gene (reference sequence). The CDR3 sequence is 14 residues long. CDR3: CATKRGAFTDTQYF. The CDR3 DNA reads as TGTGCCACAAAGCGGGGGGCCTTCACAGATACGCAGTATTTT.

This clonotype came up many times. The chain joins TRBV10-3 to TRBJ2-3; D gene ambiguous. Per germline, CDR1 ENHRY and CDR2 SYGVKD. There are 13 residues in the CDR3. V gave up 6 bases and J gave up 3 bases, with 10 bases separating them. CDR3 residues: CAISLQRTDTQYF. CDR3 DNA sequence: TGTGCCATCAGCCTCCAGAGGACAGATACGCAGTATTTT.

This clonotype was seen at least ten times. The chain uses TRBV30 and TRBJ1-5; 7 nucleotides agree with TRBD1. The J segment lost 2 bases and the V segment lost 1 base, leaving 8 bases of the junction unmatched. The CDR3 spans 16 residues. The germline V gene encodes CDR1 GTSNPN and CDR2 SVGIG (reference sequence). CDR3 in amino acids: CAWSAMGQRGNQPQHF. As DNA, the CDR3 is TGTGCCTGGAGTGCCATGGGACAGAGGGGCAATCAGCCCCAGCATTTT.

This clonotype showed up many times. The chain couples TRBV7-8 to TRBJ2-3; D is ambiguous. Trimming stripped 0 bases from V and 2 bases from J, with 6 bases between. Per germline, CDR1 SGHVS and CDR2 FQNEAQ. CDR3 length equals 14 residues. This CDR3 is CASSLAQVTDTQYF. The CDR3 DNA sequence: TGTGCCAGCAGCTTAGCCCAGGTCACAGATACGCAGTATTTT.

The J gene is TRBJ2-2, the V gene TRBV20-1; 11 nucleotides align to TRBD2. The trim removed 3 bases at V and 2 bases at J, leaving 5 bases unmatched. This CDR3 is 16 amino acids long. Germline CDR1 reads DFQATT; CDR2 reads SNEGSKA (reference sequence). CDR3 in DNA: TGCAGTGCTAGGCCACTAGCGGGAGAAAACACCGGGGAGCTGTTTTTT. Its protein is CSARPLAGENTGELFF.

This clonotype was recorded at least ten times. This chain uses TRBV29-1 with TRBJ1-1, with a tentative D call TRBD1 (6 bases). This CDR3 has 16 amino acids. Germline V gives CDR1 SQVTM, CDR2 ANQGSEA. The ends were cut back, 1 base at V and 5 bases at J, with 20 bases in the middle. The CDR3 sequence is CSVEGGRGESWTEAFF. DNA of the CDR3: TGCAGCGTTGAAGGTGGCAGGGGAGAAAGTTGGACTGAAGCTTTCTTT.

At least ten counts were recorded for this clonotype. V is TRBV7-6 and J is TRBJ1-4; the D is unclear. CDR1 and CDR2 from the germline V gene are SGHVS and FNYEAQ. This CDR3 has 16 residues. V was cut by 1 base and J by 2 bases, with 11 bases left in between. CDR3 residues: CASSLEGPTTNEKLFF. The CDR3 DNA sequence: TGTGCCAGCAGCTTAGAAGGGCCCACCACTAATGAAAAACTGTTTTTT. Full variable domain (rest looked up from reference TRBV7-6 and TRBJ1-4): GAGVSQSPRYKVTKRGQDVALRCDPISGHVSLYWYRQALGQGPEFLTYFNYEAQQDKSGLPNDRFSAERPEGSISTLTIQRTEQRDSAMYRCASSLEGPTTNEKLFFGSGTQLSVL.

This clonotype was observed at least ten times. The CDR3 DNA sequence: TGTGCCAGCAGCTCCGGGACTCATGGCCCTGGGCAGTTCTTC. Its protein is CASSSGTHGPGQFF. The rearrangement links TRBV7-2 to TRBJ2-1; maybe TRBD2 (6 bases). Trimming left V 4 bases short and J 12 bases short, with 19 bases between. The CDR3 sequence is 14 residues long. Germline CDR1 and CDR2: SGHTA and FQGNSA.

This clonotype has more than one count but fewer than ten. V gene TRBV12-3 or TRBV12-4 combines with J gene TRBJ1-2, with 10 bases fitting TRBD1. V was clipped by 3 bases and J by 6 bases; unmatched bases: 7. This CDR3 has 15 amino acids. CDR3 protein: CASSFFGDRGHGYTF. The CDR3 coding sequence is TGTGCCAGCAGTTTTTTCGGGGACAGGGGACATGGCTACACCTTC.

The table lists this clonotype with a few counts. This chain uses TRBV7-8 with TRBJ1-1; D is possibly TRBD1 (5 bases). Germline CDR1 and CDR2: SGHVS and FQNEAQ. This CDR3 is 16 amino acids long. Trimming pared 0 bases from V and 1 base from J, leaving 12 bases between. CDR3 residues: CASSLASTGRNTEAFF. The CDR3 DNA reads as TGTGCCAGCAGCTTAGCATCTACAGGACGGAACACTGAAGCTTTCTTT.

This clonotype appeared many times. The chain combines TRBV27 with TRBJ2-1; 12 bases are shared with TRBD2. The CDR3 totals 14 residues. V lost 2 bases to trimming and J lost 9 bases; unmatched junction nucleotides: 2. The germline V gene has CDR1 MNHEY and CDR2 SMNVEV (reference sequence). The CDR3, as DNA: TGTGCCAGCAGTTTACTAGCGGGGGGGATTGAGCAGTTCTTC. It yields the protein CASSLLAGGIEQFF.

A few counts support this clonotype. The chain uses TRBV7-9 and TRBJ2-1; D might be TRBD1 (5 bases). The V gene lost 7 bases and the J gene lost 5 bases, with 15 bases spanning the gap. Germline lookup yields CDR1 SEHNR and CDR2 FQNEAQ (reference sequence). The CDR3 has 14 residues. In nucleotides, the CDR3 is TGTGCCAGCATCGAAGGACACCTAAACAATGAGCAGTTCTTC. It translates to CASIEGHLNNEQFF.

This clonotype was detected ten times or more. The gene calls are TRBV7-9 and TRBJ1-5; D unclear. The CDR3 is 15 amino acids. Trimming removed 5 bases at V and 5 bases at J, with 16 bases between. Germline-derived CDR1 and CDR2 are SEHNR and FQNEAQ (reference sequence). CDR3 nucleotide sequence: TGTGCCAGCAGCCAGACTACAAACCCCTATCAGCCCCAGCATTTT. It is translated as CASSQTTNPYQPQHF.

This clonotype came up many times. The V and J genes are TRBV7-2 and TRBJ2-4; 10 bases align to TRBD2. The CDR3 has 21 amino acids. J gave up 0 bases and V 5 bases, and 19 bases lay outside the gene matches. CDR1 is SGHTA, CDR2 FQGNSA, per germline. This CDR3 is CASSQTLGAGGPRLAKNIQYF. The CDR3 DNA reads as TGTGCCAGCAGCCAGACCCTAGGAGCGGGAGGGCCGAGATTAGCCAAAAACATTCAGTACTTC.

At least ten counts were recorded for this clonotype. This chain uses TRBV7-9 with TRBJ2-7; 8 bases line up with TRBD1. CDR1 is SEHNR and CDR2 is FQNEAQ in the germline V gene (reference sequence). Unmatched junction bases numbered 8, after V lost 4 bases and J lost 0 bases. CDR3 length: 16 amino acids. The CDR3 here is CASSSMDRDLSYEQYF. Here the CDR3 DNA reads TGTGCCAGCAGCTCCATGGACAGGGATCTCTCCTACGAGCAGTACTTC.

The chain recombines TRBV29-1 with TRBJ1-2; TRBD1 is a possible D gene (6 bases). Germline CDR1 reads SQVTM; CDR2 reads ANQGSEA. Trimming took off 4 bases at V and 7 bases at J, with 10 bases between the two ends. The CDR3 has 11 amino acids. CDR3 protein: CSVVGASGYTF. Here the CDR3 DNA reads TGCAGCGTTGTGGGGGCTAGTGGCTACACCTTC.

This sequence joins TRBV20-1 and TRBJ1-5; 12 bases match TRBD1. CDR1 is DFQATT and CDR2 is SNEGSKA in the germline V gene (reference sequence). V lost 3 bases and J lost 4; bases outside the gene matches: 7. The CDR3 sequence is 16 residues long. DNA for the CDR3: TGCAGTGCTAGTGATGGGACAGGGGGCTTTAATCAGCCCCAGCATTTT. Translation: CSASDGTGGFNQPQHF.

The CDR3 protein is CASSLRTADYTEAFF. DNA of the CDR3: TGCGCCAGCAGCCTCCGGACGGCTGATTACACTGAAGCTTTCTTT. The V gene is TRBV4-3, the J gene TRBJ1-1, with D hard to call. V dropped 4 bases and J dropped 3 bases, with 15 bases sitting between them. The CDR3 length is 15 residues. Germline loops: CDR1 LGHNA, CDR2 YSLEER.

J is TRBJ2-1 and V is TRBV5-8; D is unclear. The CDR3 is 16 residues long. Trimming took 4 bases from V and 0 from J, leaving 14 bases between them. CDR1 SGHTS and CDR2 YDEGEE come from the germline V gene. CDR3 bases: TGTGCCAGCAGCATCCAAGTGCTAAGCTCCTACAATGAGCAGTTCTTC. This codes for CASSIQVLSSYNEQFF.

The rearrangement uses TRBV29-1 and TRBJ2-1; 8 bases are a match to TRBD1. Trimming took 4 bases from V and 2 from J; bases not matched to a gene: 4. Germline V CDR1 and CDR2: SQVTM, ANQGSEA. The CDR3 runs 14 residues. CDR3 amino acids: CSVVGQGAYNEQFF. Here the CDR3 DNA reads TGCAGCGTTGTCGGACAGGGCGCCTACAATGAGCAGTTCTTC.